This T cell receptor (beta chain) comes out of a study of control samples from healthy donors and cancer patients (TCRdb year 2020). From a lookup of the germline V gene, CDR1 and CDR2 are SGHTS and YDEGEE. V lost 2 bases and J lost 1 base; the stretch between them is 10 bases long. From its cysteine to its phenylalanine, the CDR3 spans 15 amino acids. Only CDR3 DNA remains: 45 bases, in frame from the first base. About this clone itself: Its antigen is unknown. Base-call qualities are not available, and no considerably larger clone is one nucleotide away.

Library generation was performed with the immunoSEQ multiplex PCR assay. TCRdb obtained this table from immuneACCESS and retained in-frame rearrangements with V and J assigned. These tables miss some clones; where compared with another copy, unresolved V genes account for less than half of the shortfall, and the remainder is unexplained. The sample table lists 150,000 to 200,000 clones, nearly 90% of them with a count of one. The ten top clones hold approximately 1.5% of the sample. The sequencing input was blood. The V gene is TRBV5-8 and the J gene is TRBJ2-1; the D region possibly corresponds to TRBD2 (5 bases align). The TCR sequence derives from a woman in her fifties or sixties in good health. The CDR3 sequence is CASSFRGMSYNEQFF. The bases read TGTGCCAGCAGCTTTCGAGGGATGTCCTACAATGAGCAGTTCTTC. With all but the CDR3 taken from the reference TRBV5-8 and TRBJ2-1 genes, the full variable domain is: EAGVTQSPTHLIKTRGQQATLRCSPISGHTSVYWYQQALGLGLQFLLWYDEGEERNRGNFPPRFSGRQFPNYSSELNVNALELEDSALYLCASSFRGMSYNEQFFGPGTRLTVL.